A single sample is the source of the 17 T cell receptor beta chains below, sequenced in a study of blood T cell repertoires in COVID-19. Profiled with immunoSEQ multiplex PCR; TCRdb holds only in-frame clones, not every one. There are roughly 41,000 clones in the sample; approximately 80% occur only once, and about 48% lies in the top ten. Sequenced sample: peripheral blood. These receptors were obtained from a woman of 80 years or more with acute or convalescent COVID-19.

V and J are TRBV18 and TRBJ1-1; 10 bases map to TRBD1. The CDR3 is 16 residues long. From germline, CDR1 is KGHSH and CDR2 LQKENI. Trimming at V came to 3 bases and at J to 0 bases, leaving 4 bases not matched to a gene. CDR3 nucleotides: TGTGCCAGCTCACCGTGGACAGGGGGAATGAACACTGAAGCTTTCTTT. Its translation is CASSPWTGGMNTEAFF. The variable domain in full, with the rest retrieved from reference TRBV18 and TRBJ1-1, is NAGVMQNPRHLVRRRGQEARLRCSPMKGHSHVYWYRQLPEEGLKFMVYLQKENIIDESGMPKERFSAEFPKEGPSILRIQQVVRGDSAAYFCASSPWTGGMNTEAFFGQGTRLTVV.

The rearrangement uses TRBV19 and TRBJ1-1; 12 bases are shared with TRBD1. The CDR3 length is 17 residues. Germline loops: CDR1 LNHDA, CDR2 SQIVND (reference sequence). V dropped 7 bases and J dropped 5; count of bases not matched to a gene: 14. The CDR3 nucleotides are TGTGCCAGTACTTGGGGAACGGGACAGGGGGCAGGTACTGAAGCTTTCTTT. This gives the protein CASTWGTGQGAGTEAFF.

V gene TRBV5-1 combines with J gene TRBJ2-3; the D gene is possibly TRBD1 (5 bases). The V end lost 1 base, the J end lost 9 bases, and 12 bases lay between the germline ends. Looked up from germline, CDR1 is SGHRS and CDR2 is YFSETQ. The CDR3 runs 13 residues. CDR3 protein: CASSLTGGDTQYF. CDR3 in DNA: TGCGCCAGCAGCTTGACAGGTGGTGACACGCAGTATTTT.

The CDR3 DNA reads as TGTGCCAGCAGTATTGTCGGACAGAAACAGTACTTC. The encoded protein is CASSIVGQKQYF. The chain employs TRBV6-2 or TRBV6-3 and TRBJ2-7; D may be TRBD1 (6 bases). The V end lost 5 bases, the J end lost 10 bases, and 15 bases lay between the germline ends. Germline CDR1 and CDR2: MNHEY and SVGEGT. This CDR3 has 12 residues.

This chain joins TRBV7-9 and TRBJ1-1, with D possibly matching TRBD1 (6 bases). Germline V CDR1 and CDR2: SEHNR, FQNEAQ (reference sequence). V lost 2 bases, J lost 5 bases, and 12 bases lay in between. The CDR3 totals 14 residues. The CDR3 DNA reads TGTGCCAGCAGCTTAAAGGGGGTGGTGACTGAAGCTTTCTTT. The encoded protein is CASSLKGVVTEAFF.

The J gene is TRBJ2-5, the V gene TRBV19; TRBD2 aligns across 10 bases. The CDR3 spans 14 residues. Looked up from germline, CDR1 is LNHDA and CDR2 is SQIVND (reference sequence). Trimming removed 7 bases from V and 5 bases from J; junction bases left unmatched: 7. CDR3 DNA sequence: TGTGCCAGTACCGCCGGGACTAGCGCGGAGACCCAGTACTTC. This gives the protein CASTAGTSAETQYF.

The chain is built from TRBV7-9 and TRBJ1-1; 9 bases agree with TRBD1. V was clipped by 5 bases and J by 1 base; unmatched bases: 2. The CDR3 consists of 14 residues. The germline gives CDR1 SEHNR, CDR2 FQNEAQ (reference sequence). CDR3: CASSKQGANTEAFF. Written as DNA, the CDR3 is TGTGCCAGCAGCAAACAGGGGGCGAACACTGAAGCTTTCTTT.

This rearrangement joins TRBV5-1 to TRBJ2-6; D remains ambiguous. Trimming cost V 5 bases and J 0 bases, with 15 bases left between them. The CDR3 covers 17 residues. Germline lookup yields CDR1 SGHRS and CDR2 YFSETQ. CDR3 sequence (DNA): TGCGCCAGCAGGGGTGCCTCCGGGTTCTCTGGGGCCAACGTCCTGACTTTC. This gives the protein CASRGASGFSGANVLTF.

This sequence joins TRBV18 and TRBJ1-3; D uncertain. The CDR3 covers 12 residues. The V gene lost 3 bases and the J gene lost 8 bases, with 8 bases spanning the gap. Per germline, CDR1 KGHSH and CDR2 LQKENI. The CDR3 region is CASSPFEDTIYF. CDR3 coding DNA: TGTGCCAGCTCACCTTTCGAGGACACCATATATTTT. Using reference TRBV18 and TRBJ1-3 for the parts outside the CDR3, the full variable domain is NAGVMQNPRHLVRRRGQEARLRCSPMKGHSHVYWYRQLPEEGLKFMVYLQKENIIDESGMPKERFSAEFPKEGPSILRIQQVVRGDSAAYFCASSPFEDTIYFGEGSWLTVV.

The J gene is TRBJ2-5, the V gene TRBV15; 9 bases align to TRBD2. This CDR3 region has 17 residues. The germline V gene has CDR1 LNHNV and CDR2 YYDKDF (reference sequence). The junction had 9 bases not matched to a gene; V was cut back by 0 bases and J by 4 bases. The CDR3 sequence: CATSRDQARGGLETQYF. DNA of the CDR3: TGTGCCACCAGCAGAGATCAGGCGCGGGGGGGCCTAGAGACCCAGTACTTC.

The rearrangement joins TRBV30 to TRBJ1-5; no clear D. The germline V and J ends were trimmed by 5 bases and 0 bases, with 5 bases remaining between them. The germline gives CDR1 GTSNPN, CDR2 SVGIG (reference sequence). The CDR3 runs to 12 residues. CDR3 amino acids: CAWSGSNQPQHF. The DNA of the CDR3 is TGTGCCTGGTCGGGTAGCAATCAGCCCCAGCATTTT.

This clone has only a few counts. V gene TRBV30 combines with J gene TRBJ2-7; 10 bases agree with TRBD1. Germline CDR1 is GTSNPN and CDR2 is SVGIG (reference sequence). The trim removed 2 bases at V and 8 bases at J, leaving 6 bases unmatched. There are 13 residues in the CDR3. The CDR3 nucleotides are TGTGCCTGGAGTCCTCCGGGACAGGGGAAGCAGTACTTC. Translating it yields CAWSPPGQGKQYF.

The V and J genes are TRBV7-8 and TRBJ1-1, with a possible D match to TRBD1 (6 bases). CDR3 length: 14 amino acids. The V and J ends lost 2 bases and 5 bases respectively, with 12 bases between them. The germline CDR1 and CDR2 sequences are SGHVS and FQNEAQ. Here the CDR3 reads CASSLSGGGTEAFF. CDR3 bases: TGTGCCAGCAGCTTAAGTGGGGGCGGAACTGAAGCTTTCTTT. Full variable domain (missing parts from reference TRBV7-8 and TRBJ1-1): GAGVSQSPRYKVAKRGQDVALRCDPISGHVSLFWYQQALGQGPEFLTYFQNEAQLDKSGLPSDRFFAERPEGSVSTLKIQRTQQEDSAVYLCASSLSGGGTEAFFGQGTRLTVV.

The chain couples TRBV5-1 to TRBJ1-1; D is ambiguous. The CDR3 is made up of 14 amino acids. V lost 0 bases and J lost 0, with 6 bases in between. Germline lookup yields CDR1 SGHRS and CDR2 YFSETQ. The CDR3 coding sequence is TGCGCCAGCAGCTTGGACACCTTGAACACTGAAGCTTTCTTT. It encodes CASSLDTLNTEAFF.

This chain links TRBV19 with TRBJ1-5; perhaps TRBD1 as D (6 bases). Between the trimmed V and J ends, which lost 3 bases and 6 bases, there was a span of 12 bases. The CDR3 has 14 residues. Germline V gene sequence: CDR1 LNHDA, CDR2 SQIVND (reference sequence). The CDR3 region is CASSMGRGAQPQHF. The DNA for the CDR3 is TGTGCCAGTAGTATGGGGCGGGGGGCTCAGCCCCAGCATTTT.

The chain combines TRBV19 with TRBJ2-1; TRBD2 agrees at 7 bases. Per the germline V gene, CDR1 is LNHDA and CDR2 is SQIVND (reference sequence). The CDR3 has 16 residues. After removal of 4 bases from V and 5 bases from J, the junction contained 11 bases not matched to a gene. CDR3 sequence reads: CASSTLGVAGHNEQFF. DNA for the CDR3: TGTGCCAGTAGTACCCTCGGAGTAGCGGGTCACAATGAGCAGTTCTTC.

The chain combines TRBV7-9 with TRBJ1-6; 8 positions match TRBD1. Germline CDR1 reads SEHNR; CDR2 reads FQNEAQ (reference sequence). J was trimmed by 7 bases and V by 5 bases; bases with no gene match: 4. The CDR3 runs 14 residues. Here the CDR3 reads CASSLTGDNSPLHF. CDR3 nucleotides: TGTGCCAGCAGCCTGACAGGGGACAATTCACCCCTCCACTTT.